The 14 T cell receptor beta chains reported below all come from one sample, sequenced in a study. TCRdb reprocessed the 5' RACE reads with MiXCR, giving one entry per CDR3 protein. The sample records under 35,000 distinct CDR3 sequences, approximately 25% being singletons. Input material: memory CD4+ T cells sorted from blood. Sample subset: memory CD4+ T cells, CD4+CD45RO+CD25-. These receptors were obtained from a female donor with breast cancer.

About this clonotype: A single base separates this from a much larger clone, so it may be a read error. This chain links TRBV9 with TRBJ2-2, with D uncertain. The CDR3 consists of 13 residues. The germline V gene encodes CDR1 SGDLS and CDR2 YYNGEE. The CDR3 nucleotides are TGTGCCGGCAGCGTAGGTGGTGCCGGGGAGCTGTTTTTT. Protein sequence: CAGSVGGAGELFF.

Regarding this clonotype: Relative to the germline gene, one junction end is altered; a read error may explain this. The chain has TRBV24-1 and TRBJ2-5; 9 nucleotides match TRBD1. This CDR3 has 16 amino acids. Germline CDR1 reads KGHDR; CDR2 reads SFDVKD. CDR3 in amino acids: CATGDSWTGVRGTQYF. The CDR3 DNA follows: TGTGCCACCGGTGATTCCTGGACAGGGGTGAGGGGGACCCAGTACTTC.

With respect to this clonotype: Germline and junction disagree at one end, which may indicate a read error. The chain is built from TRBV4-1 and TRBJ2-7; 9 bases agree with TRBD2. CDR1 MGHRA and CDR2 YSYEKL come from the germline V gene. The length of the CDR3 is 16 residues. The CDR3 spells CASSQDQRGANYGQYF. The DNA of the CDR3 is TGCGCCAGCAGCCAAGATCAGCGGGGGGCTAACTACGGGCAGTACTTC.

The chain uses TRBV4-2 and TRBJ2-7; D perhaps matches TRBD2 (6 bases). This CDR3 contains 15 residues. V was clipped by 1 base and J by 2 bases, with 12 bases between them. Germline CDR1 reads LGHNA; CDR2 reads YNFKEQ. CDR3: CASSQGASATYEQYF. CDR3 bases: TGTGCCAGCAGCCAAGGGGCTAGCGCAACCTACGAGCAGTACTTC.

With respect to this clonotype: A read error may produce the germline difference seen at one junction end. In nucleotides, the CDR3 is TGTACCAGTCTTAGGGGGGTGGCTGACAATGAGCAGTTCTTC. The encoded protein is CTSLRGVADNEQFF. This chain connects TRBV12-3 or TRBV12-4 to TRBJ2-1; D possibly matches TRBD1 or TRBD2 (6 bases each). The CDR3 runs 14 residues.

This clonotype was seen ten or more times. The J gene is TRBJ2-3, the V gene TRBV7-7; D not certain. Trimming shortened V by 4 bases and J by 4 bases, and 6 bases separated the two germline ends. CDR1 is SSHAT and CDR2 is FNYEAQ in the germline V gene (reference sequence). CDR3 length equals 12 residues. The CDR3 coding sequence is TGTGCCAGCAGCTCAGGCTCAGATACGCAGTATTTT. Translating it yields CASSSGSDTQYF.

The V and J genes are TRBV7-2 and TRBJ2-5; D is tentatively TRBD1 or TRBD2 (5 bases each). CDR3 size: 15 residues. V was cut by 1 base and J by 5 bases, with 14 bases left in between. Germline lookup yields CDR1 SGHTA and CDR2 FQGNSA. CDR3: CASSLVLRGQETQYF. In DNA form, the CDR3 reads TGTGCCAGCAGCTTAGTACTGAGGGGTCAGGAGACCCAGTACTTC.

This clonotype was recorded a few times. The chain is built from TRBV7-9 and TRBJ2-7; D gene unclear. Trimming stripped 5 bases from V and 5 bases from J, with 13 bases between. Germline V gives CDR1 SEHNR, CDR2 FQNEAQ (reference sequence). The CDR3 covers 13 residues. CDR3 DNA sequence: TGTGCCAGCAGCCCAAGACTCTCAAACGAGCAGTACTTC. It translates to CASSPRLSNEQYF.

This rearrangement joins TRBV4-1 to TRBJ1-5, with 12 bases that match TRBD1. The V segment lost 0 bases and the J segment 7 bases; nucleotides outside the gene matches: 4. The V gene's germline CDR1 is MGHRA and CDR2 YSYEKL. The CDR3 runs to 16 residues. The CDR3 protein is CASSQEGQGARQPQHF. In DNA, the CDR3 is TGCGCCAGCAGCCAAGAGGGACAGGGGGCGAGGCAGCCCCAGCATTTT.

This clonotype was detected many times. The CDR3 is CASSALGGGISTDTQYF. The DNA for the CDR3 is TGTGCCAGCAGCGCGCTAGGGGGTGGGATTAGCACAGATACGCAGTATTTT. The chain links TRBV7-3 to TRBJ2-3; TRBD1 is a possible D gene (6 bases). Trimming cost V 5 bases and J 0 bases, with 18 bases left between them. Per germline, CDR1 SGHTA and CDR2 FQGTGA. CDR3 length: 17 residues.

In the case of this clonotype: The germline gene is not matched at one end of the junction; a read error may be the cause. CDR3 sequence (DNA): TGTACCTGGTATTCTAGCGGACCCTACAATGAGCAGTTCTTC. Translation: CTWYSSGPYNEQFF. V usage is TRBV30 and J usage is TRBJ2-1; the match to TRBD2 covers 7 bases. Germline CDR1 reads GTSNPN; CDR2 reads SVGIG (reference sequence). The CDR3 sequence is 14 residues long.

V gene TRBV13 combines with J gene TRBJ2-7, with 9 bases identical to TRBD1. The CDR3 sequence is 14 residues long. Germline V gene data show CDR1 as PRHDT and CDR2 as FYEKMQ (reference sequence). Losses at the gene ends were 0 bases for V and 5 bases for J; bases not matched to a gene: 2. The CDR3 sequence: CASSLGDRGHEQYF. The CDR3 coding sequence is TGTGCCAGCAGCTTAGGGGACAGGGGCCACGAGCAGTACTTC.

This clonotype was detected only a few times. The chain has TRBV7-6 and TRBJ2-5, with TRBD1 as a possible D gene (6 bases). V was cut by 5 bases and J by 0 bases, with 13 bases left in between. The CDR3 has 15 amino acids. CDR1 and CDR2 from the germline V gene are SGHVS and FNYEAQ. DNA of the CDR3: TGTGCCAGCAGCCAGGACAGATCCTACCAAGAGACCCAGTACTTC. This encodes CASSQDRSYQETQYF.

This clonotype was recorded at least ten times. The chain uses TRBV27 and TRBJ2-7; D not resolved. Germline assignment: CDR1 MNHEY and CDR2 SMNVEV (reference sequence). This CDR3 contains 12 residues. Trimming left V 3 bases short and J 7 bases short, with 10 bases between. The chain's CDR3 is CASSLSGSEQYF. As DNA, the CDR3 is TGTGCCAGCAGTTTGTCGGGCAGTGAGCAGTACTTC.